This paragraph reports one TCR beta chain. Authors' methods: Cell counts per sample came from amplifying reference gene primers. Only in-frame clones appear in the TCRdb table, and some are missing; sequencing was by immunoSEQ multiplex PCR. The D gene and trimming were derived from the DNA, and the V and J assignments and clone size from that table. The repertoire holds roughly 290,000 clones, with 70% to 90% as singletons. V was pared by 5 bases and J by 8 bases, with 10 bases between. This CDR3 comprises 11 residues. Germline lookup yields CDR1 SGHTA and CDR2 FQGNSA. The data were obtained in a study of blood T cell repertoires in COVID-19. Study at large: COVID-19 samples from acute and convalescent phases originated in the United States, Italy and Spain. The analysed material was cDNA or gDNA that came from T cells, B-cell-depleted T cells, or PBMCs.

This clonotype was obtained from a woman aged 45-60 years who had recovered from COVID-19. Material: peripheral blood. J is TRBJ2-7 and V is TRBV7-2; D unresolved. Here the CDR3 DNA reads TGTGCCAGCAGCCCTAATGTTCAGCAGTACTTC. Amino acids: CASSPNVQQYF.